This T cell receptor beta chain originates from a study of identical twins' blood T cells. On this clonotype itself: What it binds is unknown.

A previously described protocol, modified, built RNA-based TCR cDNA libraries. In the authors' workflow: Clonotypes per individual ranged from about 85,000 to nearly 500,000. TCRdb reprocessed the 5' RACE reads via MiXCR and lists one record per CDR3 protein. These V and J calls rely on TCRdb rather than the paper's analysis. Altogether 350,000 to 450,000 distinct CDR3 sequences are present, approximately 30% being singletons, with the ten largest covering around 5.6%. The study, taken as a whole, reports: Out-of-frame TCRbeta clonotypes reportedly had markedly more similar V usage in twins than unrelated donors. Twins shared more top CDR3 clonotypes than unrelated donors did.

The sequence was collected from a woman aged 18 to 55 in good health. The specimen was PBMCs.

In DNA, the CDR3 is TGTGCCTGGCGGGGGCCCTCAAATCAGCCCCAGCATTTT. Protein product: CAWRGPSNQPQHF. The chain joins TRBV30 to TRBJ1-5; D perhaps matches TRBD1 (6 bases). Trimming took 5 bases from V and 4 from J, leaving 12 bases between them. The CDR3 totals 13 residues. Germline CDR1 GTSNPN, CDR2 SVGIG (reference sequence).